This entry features one TCR beta chain sequence. The length of the CDR3 is 17 residues. Germline lookup yields CDR1 SGHNT and CDR2 YENEEA. V was clipped by 4 bases and J by 0 bases; unmatched bases: 9. Measured with immunoSEQ multiplex PCR; TCRdb has only the in-frame clones, and not every one. The sample lists about 180,000 clones, more than 75% occurring once. The data belong to a study of cytomegalovirus exposure and HLA in healthy donors. Sequencing was done on a sample of PBMCs. This TCR was recovered from a young man in good health and CMV-seropositive. The chain recombines TRBV11-3 with TRBJ2-3; 8 positions agree with TRBD1. The CDR3 region is CASSSGQAADSTDTQYF. The DNA for the CDR3 is TGTGCCAGCAGCTCGGGACAGGCTGCTGATAGCACAGATACGCAGTATTTT.